Listed below are T cell receptor beta chains from one sample, sequenced in a study of human T cells and chemical hapten exposure. TCRdb re-called the RACE reads with MiXCR, one entry per CDR3 protein. Among roughly 94,000 distinct CDR3 sequences listed, 9.3% were seen once. Sequenced here: whole blood, sampled in connection with sensitization to the hapten diphenylcyclopropenone (DPC). These receptors were taken from a woman aged 40 to 49 with alopecia areata. Some clones in this sample may be carry-over from other donors' samples. Each CDR3 is given with its conserved first and last residue. The D gene is left open where the match is weak.

>TRBD2|TRBV18|TRBJ2-1
CASSPLPSGRANEQFF
>TRBD2|TRBV6-2/TRBV6-3|TRBJ2-1
CASSYRRMGGRRINEQFF
>NA|TRBV5-1|TRBJ1-4
CASSLGPGNEKLFF
>TRBD2|TRBV5-5|TRBJ2-2
CASSLGASGPTGELFF
>NA|TRBV29-1|TRBJ1-1
CSVGPGQRANTEAFF
>TRBD2|TRBV12-5|TRBJ2-7
CASGSPLAGGPYEQYF
>NA|TRBV5-1|TRBJ2-2
CASSLRDAERAGELFF
>NA|TRBV5-4|TRBJ1-2
CASSLMRAINYGYTF
>NA|TRBV7-8|TRBJ2-7
CASSLGPGLRTEQYF
>NA|TRBV7-2|TRBJ2-7
CASSPSTTREQYF
>NA|TRBV6-6|TRBJ2-4
CASRRGEGSKNIQYF
>NA|TRBV4-3|TRBJ2-2
CASSRRSGELFF
>NA|TRBV18|TRBJ2-1
CASSPPERYHEQFF
>TRBD1|TRBV29-1|TRBJ2-1
CSGRDRAYNEQFF
>NA|TRBV7-7|TRBJ2-2
CASSQGTDPRTGELFF
>NA|TRBV2|TRBJ2-2
CASSPGGWNTGELFF
>NA|TRBV6-5|TRBJ1-1
CASSYSLSMNTEAFF
>NA|TRBV28|TRBJ1-2
CASKAGTYGYTF
>NA|TRBV4-1|TRBJ2-5
CASSQDSTQETQYF
>NA|TRBV20-1|TRBJ2-1
CSAGLRPASYNEQFF
>TRBD2|TRBV29-1|TRBJ2-7
CSVSVIAGGPYEQYF
>TRBD2|TRBV7-2|TRBJ2-5
CASSSNLSGRLETQYF
>NA|TRBV28|TRBJ2-2
CASGTTHTGELFF
>TRBD2|TRBV6-4|TRBJ2-1
CASSDTSGSPNEQFF
>NA|TRBV7-2|TRBJ2-5
CASSLEIDRQETQYF
>TRBD2|TRBV7-2|TRBJ2-1
CASSLYSTSGGGNVF
>TRBD2|TRBV12-3/TRBV12-4|TRBJ2-1
CASSHSGRGGNEQFF
>TRBD2|TRBV9|TRBJ2-1
CASSVTSGNYNEQFF
>NA|TRBV7-9|TRBJ2-7
CASSHDSSYEQYF
>NA|TRBV3-1|TRBJ2-1
CASSQRSEYNEQFF
>TRBD2|TRBV6-1|TRBJ2-3
CASSLSPTSGSTDTQYF
>NA|TRBV4-3|TRBJ2-7
CASSPGPASYEQYF
>NA|TRBV11-2|TRBJ2-7
CASSLSHSTYEQYF
>TRBD2|TRBV28|TRBJ2-1
CASLSGTDYNEQFF
>TRBD1|TRBV15|TRBJ2-7
CATSTLLGTDSPYEQYF
>TRBD1|TRBV12-3/TRBV12-4|TRBJ1-1
CASSKRQGITTEAFF
>TRBD1|TRBV7-9|TRBJ2-1
CASNGPHRQGANEQFF
>TRBD2|TRBV6-2/TRBV6-3|TRBJ2-3
CASRPTSGRSSTQYF
>TRBD1|TRBV5-4|TRBJ1-4
CASSTGQGNEKLFF
>NA|TRBV27|TRBJ1-2
CASSLSGGGGYTF
>NA|TRBV10-3|TRBJ2-2
CASLRDSAMELFF
>NA|TRBV3-1|TRBJ2-3
CASSSGSTDTQYF
>NA|TRBV5-4|TRBJ2-7
CASSLRGILNEQYF
>NA|TRBV27|TRBJ2-5
CASSFTSRGQETQYF
>TRBD2|TRBV12-3/TRBV12-4|TRBJ2-5
CASSFGTSGQETQYF
>NA|TRBV7-2|TRBJ2-4
CASSSQAKNIQYF
>TRBD2|TRBV28|TRBJ2-5
CASSSQTSVAETQYF
>NA|TRBV29-1|TRBJ2-7
CSVEDQVSYEQYF
>TRBD1|TRBV6-1|TRBJ1-5
CASSDGQGIVQPQHF